The sequence of this T cell receptor (beta chain) was determined in a study of blood T cells in healthy people across ages. Primed by a sample-barcoded 5' primer and a J-beta primer mix, a second PCR proceeded for roughly 6 to 12 cycles. The authors tagged each cDNA molecule using a template-switch adaptor with 12 random nucleotides. TCRdb re-analysed the 5' RACE reads in MiXCR, keeping a single row per CDR3 protein. The sample shows 1.5 million to 2 million distinct CDR3 sequences, around half of them seen only once. A few counts support this clonotype. Its antigen is unknown. Study-level findings and limits: Changes seen in expanded clonotypes were possibly confounded by donor CMV status left unknown.

CDR3 size: 14 residues. V gave up 1 base and J gave up 9 bases, with 14 bases separating them. Germline CDR1 and CDR2: SGDLS and YYNGEE. The gene calls are TRBV9 and TRBJ2-1; D is possibly TRBD1 (6 bases). The sample was blood. The source of this sequence is a woman in her thirties or forties in good health. The chain's CDR3 is CASSVLGTLGEQFF. The CDR3 nucleotides read TGTGCCAGCAGCGTACTCGGGACATTAGGTGAGCAGTTCTTC.